The clone carrying this T cell receptor beta chain is medium-sized (0.01 to 0.1%) within its sample. Its antigen is as yet unknown. The data were obtained in a study of T and B cells in COVID-19 patients. Findings of the study overall: There were more than 2,000 TCR clusters exclusive to the recovered cohort, 31 with low generation probability. Clonality of TRB repertoires was high in active COVID-19; recovery brought above-healthy diversity and richness. In COVID-19 patients, T cell receptor beta variable and joining gene use was reportedly strongly skewed.

Each TRB amplification used roughly 240-550 ng of genomic DNA from blood. Multiplex PCR with BIOMED2 TRB-A/B primer pools amplified TRB rearrangements. TCRdb reanalysed the multiplex PCR reads using MiXCR and keeps one entry per CDR3 protein. The sample yields 4,000 to 5,000 distinct CDR3 sequences, around 30% seen once. The CDR3 runs to 13 residues. Germline assignment: CDR1 MNHEY and CDR2 SVGEGT. V gave up 4 bases and J gave up 11 bases; unmatched junction bases: 6. The clonotype comes from a human donor with active COVID-19. Sequencing used blood. V is TRBV6-2 or TRBV6-3 and J is TRBJ2-7; 12 bases map to TRBD2. The CDR3 bases are TGTGCCAGCAGTTTGAGACTAGCGGGAGCAGAGTACTTC. Protein sequence: CASSLRLAGAEYF.